This T cell receptor beta chain is from a study of blood T cell repertoires in COVID-19. Study overall: Cohort 3 donors counted as recovered after two negative PCRs, clearance, or resolved symptoms. Acute-phase and convalescent COVID-19 samples originated in the United States, Italy and Spain. T cells, B-cell-depleted T cells, or PBMCs provided the cDNA or gDNA that served as material.

Repertoires were generated with immunoSEQ multiplex PCR, while TCRdb's copy carries only in-frame clones and drops some. The data hold a few hundred thousand clones, with roughly 86% observed a single time. The source material was PBMCs or T cells enriched from blood (not recorded which). The receptor was derived from a middle-aged man in a cohort exposed to, infected with or recovered from COVID-19 (not recorded which).

This chain's CDR3 is CASSTPTGDGYTF. In DNA, the CDR3 is TGTGCCAGCAGCACCCCCACCGGGGATGGCTACACCTTC. This sequence joins TRBV13 and TRBJ1-2; D uncertain. The germline V gene encodes CDR1 PRHDT and CDR2 FYEKMQ (reference sequence). The V end lost 5 bases, the J end lost 6 bases, and 13 bases lay between the germline ends. CDR3 size: 13 residues.